The 10 T cell receptor beta chains below all came from one sample that was sequenced in a study of OX40 agonist ivuxolimab in advanced cancers. Profiling relied on immunoSEQ multiplex PCR, and the TCRdb table lists in-frame clones only, not all of them. The table shows more than 50,000 clones, with 85% occurring only once. The sample consisted of CD4+ or CD8+ T cells sorted from blood, taken in a trial of the OX40 agonist ivuxolimab. The receptors were sampled from an adult with an advanced solid tumor such as melanoma, head and neck, liver or kidney cancer.

This chain connects TRBV21-1 to TRBJ2-1; the table gives TRBD2 as D, unverified against the DNA. TRBV21-1 counts as a pseudogene. This CDR3 spans 17 amino acids. CDR3 loop: CASSKARTSGGYNEQFF. The CDR3 DNA reads as TGTGCCAGCAGCAAAGCCAGGACTAGCGGGGGGTACAATGAGCAGTTCTTC.

This clone appeared once. The chain links TRBV7-7 to TRBJ2-5; D is unresolved. Trimming cost V 6 bases and J 4 bases, with 15 bases left between them. Germline loops: CDR1 SSHAT, CDR2 FNYEAQ (reference sequence). The CDR3 loop spans 14 amino acids. The CDR3 DNA reads as TGTGCCAGCAGTCTCGGCCGGGTCTCAGAGACCCAGTACTTC. This gives the protein CASSLGRVSETQYF.

This clone has a handful of counts. The V and J genes are TRBV6-1 and TRBJ2-2; possibly TRBD1 for D (6 bases). The CDR3 is 13 amino acids. V was clipped by 8 bases and J by 4 bases, with 11 bases between them. Germline V lookup: CDR1 MNHNS, CDR2 SASEGT. CDR3 sequence (DNA): TGTGCCAGCCATGGACAGTTCACCGGGGAGCTGTTTTTT. Protein: CASHGQFTGELFF.

V and J are TRBV28 and TRBJ2-1, with D perhaps matching TRBD1 or TRBD2 (5 bases each). The CDR3 runs 14 residues. CDR1 and CDR2 (germline): MDHEN, SYDVKM. V lost 5 bases and J 7 bases, leaving 15 bases between the germline ends. DNA of the CDR3: TGTGCCAGCAGTCTGAACTTCGGGGCTAATGAGCAGTTCTTC. Amino acid sequence: CASSLNFGANEQFF.

The CDR3 spells CASSRTVPDAQYF. In DNA, the CDR3 is TGTGCCAGCAGTCGTACAGTCCCCGATGCGCAGTATTTT. The chain combines TRBV6-4 with TRBJ2-3; D is uncertain. Germline V gives CDR1 MRHNA, CDR2 SNTAGT. Trimming cost V 5 bases and J 10 bases, with 16 bases left between them. The CDR3 runs to 13 residues.

The J gene is TRBJ2-7, the V gene TRBV12-5; 8 bases map to TRBD1. The trim removed 6 bases at V and 2 bases at J, leaving 12 bases unmatched. Per germline, CDR1 LGHNT and CDR2 FRNRAP. The CDR3 has 16 amino acids. CDR3 amino acids: CASGESDRGPPYEQYF. As DNA, the CDR3 is TGTGCTAGTGGCGAATCAGACAGGGGACCACCCTACGAGCAGTACTTC.

The J gene is TRBJ2-5, the V gene TRBV28; 8 nucleotides match TRBD1. Looked up from germline, CDR1 is MDHEN and CDR2 is SYDVKM. This CDR3 contains 14 residues. The V segment lost 5 bases and the J segment 4 bases; nucleotides outside the gene matches: 6. CDR3 loop: CASSRAGGSETQYF. The CDR3 nucleotides read TGTGCCAGCAGTAGAGCAGGGGGCTCAGAGACCCAGTACTTC.

The rearrangement uses TRBV15 and TRBJ1-2, with D unresolved. Trimming removed 3 bases at V and 7 bases at J, with 12 bases between. Germline lookup yields CDR1 LNHNV and CDR2 YYDKDF (reference sequence). This CDR3 has 13 residues. CDR3 bases: TGTGCCACCAGCAGCGGATCGTATCTTGGCTACACCTTC. As protein: CATSSGSYLGYTF.

The rearrangement joins TRBV2 to TRBJ2-7; 10 bases map to TRBD2. The CDR3 has 12 residues. V shed 10 bases and J 5 bases; nucleotides not matched to a gene: 5. The germline V gene has CDR1 SNHLY and CDR2 FYNNEI. In nucleotides, the CDR3 is TGTGCCATAGCGGGAGGAAGGAACGAGCAGTACTTC. The encoded protein is CAIAGGRNEQYF. The whole variable domain, remainder taken from reference TRBV2 and TRBJ2-7, is EPEVTQTPSHQVTQMGQEVILRCVPISNHLYFYWYRQILGQKVEFLVSFYNNEISEKSEIFDDQFSVERPDGSNFTLKIRSTKLEDSAMYFCAIAGGRNEQYFGPGTRLTVT.

The chain is built from TRBV6-6 and TRBJ1-2; no definite D call. The germline gives CDR1 MNHNY, CDR2 SVGAGI (reference sequence). The CDR3 sequence is 14 residues long. The V and J ends lost 4 bases and 1 base respectively, with 10 bases between them. CDR3 residues: CASSFHRSNYGYTF. CDR3 nucleotides: TGTGCCAGCAGTTTTCACCGGAGTAACTATGGCTACACCTTC.